A single sample is the source of the 17 T cell receptor beta chains below, sequenced in a study of PD-L1 blockade in urothelial cancer. Using immunoSEQ multiplex PCR, the repertoire was profiled, and TCRdb retains in-frame clones only, with some absent. The table lists around 100,000 clones, 70% to 85% of them singletons. Specimen: PBMCs, collected around atezolizumab (anti-PD-L1) treatment. These receptors were taken from a man aged 50-60 years with urothelial cancer.

CDR3 nucleotides: TGTGCCAGCTTCCCGGACGGGGCCGGGGAGCTGTTTTTT. Amino acids: CASFPDGAGELFF. The J gene is TRBJ2-2, the V gene TRBV7-9, with TRBD2 as a possible D gene (5 bases). CDR1 SEHNR and CDR2 FQNEAQ come from the germline V gene (reference sequence). Deletions cut 8 bases from V and 6 bases from J, with 13 bases between. The CDR3 spans 13 residues.

The chain recombines TRBV7-2 with TRBJ2-5, with D perhaps matching TRBD1 (6 bases). CDR1 and CDR2 (germline): SGHTA, FQGNSA. V dropped 1 base and J dropped 1 base, with 7 bases sitting between them. The CDR3 is 14 amino acids. The CDR3 sequence: CASSLGTAQETQYF. Here the CDR3 DNA reads TGTGCCAGCAGCTTAGGGACAGCCCAAGAGACCCAGTACTTC.

The genes are TRBV28 and TRBJ2-1, with TRBD2 matching over 10 bases. This CDR3 spans 14 amino acids. V was clipped by 6 bases and J by 7 bases; unmatched bases: 6. CDR1 MDHEN and CDR2 SYDVKM come from the germline V gene. The CDR3 sequence is CASRVAGGLNEQFF. Written as DNA, the CDR3 is TGTGCCAGCAGAGTAGCGGGAGGACTAAATGAGCAGTTCTTC.

The genes are TRBV18 and TRBJ1-1; tentatively, D is TRBD1 (6 bases). The CDR3 runs to 15 residues. V lost 2 bases, J lost 6 bases, and 16 bases lay in between. CDR1 is KGHSH and CDR2 is LQKENI in the germline V gene. The CDR3 loop reads CASSPLSQGNAEAFF. The CDR3 region has the DNA TGTGCCAGCTCACCATTATCACAGGGCAATGCTGAAGCTTTCTTT.

The chain joins TRBV9 to TRBJ2-1; D perhaps matches TRBD1 (5 bases). Germline CDR1 and CDR2: SGDLS and YYNGEE. The CDR3 extends over 14 amino acids. The V gene lost 0 bases and the J gene lost 8 bases, with 12 bases spanning the gap. The CDR3 sequence: CASSVAVVGHEQFF. CDR3 in DNA: TGTGCCAGCAGCGTAGCGGTAGTGGGGCATGAGCAGTTCTTC.

This sequence joins TRBV5-4 and TRBJ2-5; TRBD1 matches 7 bases. The CDR3 is 14 amino acids. Trimming took 4 bases from V and 1 from J; bases not matched to a gene: 4. CDR1 and CDR2 (germline): SGHNT, YYREEE (reference sequence). The chain's CDR3 is CASSQGQPQETQYF. The CDR3 DNA reads TGTGCCAGCAGCCAGGGACAGCCCCAAGAGACCCAGTACTTC.

This clone was counted between two and nine times. The chain has TRBV28 and TRBJ1-5, with 9 bases identical to TRBD1. The length of the CDR3 is 15 residues. Germline CDR1 and CDR2: MDHEN and SYDVKM. With 4 bases clipped from V and 6 bases from J, the junction kept 7 bases outside the gene matches. For the CDR3, the DNA is TGTGCCAGCAGTTCGGGACAGGGATATGTTCAGCCCCAGCATTTT. It codes for CASSSGQGYVQPQHF.

This chain links TRBV18 with TRBJ1-1; tentative D call: TRBD1 (6 bases). Trimming took 2 bases from V and 1 from J, leaving 14 bases between them. CDR1 KGHSH and CDR2 LQKENI come from the germline V gene. The CDR3 is made up of 16 amino acids. DNA of the CDR3: TGTGCCAGCTCACCAGCGGGGGGGGCCCAGAACACTGAAGCTTTCTTT. Translation: CASSPAGGAQNTEAFF.

The CDR3 reads CASSRAGGTDTQYF. The CDR3 DNA reads as TGTGCCAGCAGTCGGGCAGGGGGCACAGATACGCAGTATTTT. The chain joins TRBV2 to TRBJ2-3, with a weak D call TRBD1 (6 bases). V lost 5 bases, J lost 1 base, and 10 bases lay in between. This CDR3 region has 14 residues. Germline CDR1 and CDR2: SNHLY and FYNNEI.

A remark on this clone: The junction departs from the called germline gene at one end, perhaps through a read error. The chain carries TRBV7-7 and TRBJ2-1; 8 bases match TRBD2. This CDR3 is 16 amino acids long. Germline CDR1 SSHAT, CDR2 FNYEAQ (reference sequence). In DNA form, the CDR3 reads TGTGCTAGCAGCTTAAGTGGGACTAGGGTCTACAATGAGCAGTTCTTC. It is translated as CASSLSGTRVYNEQFF. Full variable domain (missing parts from reference TRBV7-7 and TRBJ2-1): GAGVSQSPRYKVTKRGQDVTLRCDPISSHATLYWYQQALGQGPEFLTYFNYEAQPDKSGLPSDRFSAERPEGSISTLTIQRTEQRDSAMYRCASSLSGTRVYNEQFFGPGTRLTVL.

This clone was counted only a few times. The V gene is TRBV28, the J gene TRBJ1-4; D possibly corresponds to TRBD1 (6 bases). The CDR3 spans 15 residues. Germline V gene data show CDR1 as MDHEN and CDR2 as SYDVKM. Trimming removed 6 bases at V and 0 bases at J, with 11 bases between. This CDR3 reads CASSQTGPTNEKLFF. As DNA, the CDR3 is TGTGCCAGCAGCCAAACAGGGCCAACTAATGAAAAACTGTTTTTT.

The chain employs TRBV5-1 and TRBJ1-4; tentatively, D is TRBD1 (6 bases). Germline values: CDR1 SGHRS, CDR2 YFSETQ. V gave up 1 base and J gave up 3 bases, with 16 bases separating them. The CDR3 has 17 amino acids. CDR3 bases: TGCGCCAGCAGCTTGTTGCCAAGGGGGTCAGCTAATGAAAAACTGTTTTTT. It specifies CASSLLPRGSANEKLFF.

The chain couples TRBV12-5 to TRBJ2-1; 7 bases match TRBD2. The CDR3 covers 12 residues. V was clipped by 4 bases and J by 13 bases; unmatched bases: 7. The germline gives CDR1 LGHNT, CDR2 FRNRAP. CDR3 protein: CASGSPTSSQFF. In DNA, the CDR3 is TGTGCTAGTGGTTCGCCGACTAGCAGTCAGTTCTTC.

This clone was seen just once. The chain uses TRBV5-1 and TRBJ1-2; D might be TRBD1 (6 bases). The CDR3 sequence is 15 residues long. Looked up from germline, CDR1 is SGHRS and CDR2 is YFSETQ. V lost 0 bases, J lost 2 bases, and 11 bases lay in between. CDR3 nucleotides: TGCGCCAGCAGCTTGGAGGGGGAACCCAACTATGGCTACACCTTC. As protein: CASSLEGEPNYGYTF.

V and J are TRBV2 and TRBJ1-6, with a weak D call TRBD1 (6 bases). CDR3 length: 13 amino acids. CDR1 SNHLY and CDR2 FYNNEI come from the germline V gene. The germline V and J ends were trimmed by 8 bases and 8 bases, with 13 bases remaining between them. The CDR3, as DNA: TGTGCCAGCCACAGGGTACTGGATTCACCCCTCCACTTT. It specifies CASHRVLDSPLHF.

J is TRBJ2-7 and V is TRBV21-1; the D call of TRBD1 is as the table states it, not checked on the DNA. TRBV21-1 counts as a pseudogene. The CDR3 totals 17 residues. The CDR3 sequence: CASSKGTGAHIPYEQYF. CDR3 in DNA: TGTGCCAGCAGCAAAGGGACAGGGGCCCATATACCCTACGAGCAGTACTTC.

The rearrangement links TRBV11-3 to TRBJ2-3; D gene uncertain. Germline V lookup: CDR1 SGHNT, CDR2 YENEEA. Trimming removed 3 bases at V and 5 bases at J, with 9 bases between. The CDR3 runs to 13 residues. DNA for the CDR3: TGTGCCAGCAGCTTCAGTTTCGAAGATACGCAGTATTTT. Translated: CASSFSFEDTQYF. Full variable domain (outside the CDR3, taken from reference TRBV11-3 and TRBJ2-3): EAGVVQSPRYKIIEKKQPVAFWCNPISGHNTLYWYLQNLGQGPELLIRYENEEAVDDSQLPKDRFSAERLKGVDSTLKIQPAELGDSAVYLCASSFSFEDTQYFGPGTRLTVL.